This entry lists 7 T cell receptor beta chains sequenced from one sample in a study of T cells in localized non-small cell lung cancer. The table came from immunoSEQ multiplex PCR; TCRdb's copy has only in-frame clones and leaves some out. The table shows tens of thousands of clones, with 86% occurring only once. The input for sequencing was PBMCs, taken before any cancer treatment. These receptors came from a man aged 40 to 70 with stage II lung adenocarcinoma.

The chain employs TRBV29-1 and TRBJ1-2; D perhaps matches TRBD1 (6 bases). CDR1 SQVTM and CDR2 ANQGSEA come from the germline V gene. The CDR3 spans 15 residues. V lost 3 bases, J lost 4 bases, and 18 bases lay in between. The CDR3 nucleotides read TGCAGCGTTGACTTCTCAGGGGAAAGGGGCTATGGCTACACCTTC. This sequence encodes CSVDFSGERGYGYTF.

This clone occurred a few times. This chain joins TRBV9 and TRBJ2-2, with a weak D call TRBD2 (6 bases). This CDR3 region has 12 residues. Germline V gene lookup returns CDR1 SGDLS and CDR2 YYNGEE. The V gene lost 4 bases and the J gene lost 7 bases, with 8 bases spanning the gap. The CDR3 coding sequence is TGTGCCAGCAGCTTCGGGGGCGGGGAGCTGTTTTTT. Translation: CASSFGGGELFF. Full variable domain (remainder filled in from reference TRBV9 and TRBJ2-2): DSGVTQTPKHLITATGQRVTLRCSPRSGDLSVYWYQQSLDQGLQFLIQYYNGEERAKGNILERFSAQQFPDLHSELNLSSLELGDSALYFCASSFGGGELFFGEGSRLTVL.

The chain employs TRBV6-5 and TRBJ1-5; D uncertain. Germline V gene data show CDR1 as MNHEY and CDR2 as SVGAGI. The CDR3 has 13 amino acids. Trimming pared 2 bases from V and 4 bases from J, leaving 6 bases between. CDR3 nucleotides: TGTGCCAGCAGTTACGGACCGAATCAGCCCCAGCATTTT. It encodes CASSYGPNQPQHF.

The chain couples TRBV29-1 to TRBJ2-2; D is uncertain. The CDR3 sequence is 13 residues long. V was pared by 6 bases and J by 1 base, with 9 bases between. Germline CDR1 SQVTM, CDR2 ANQGSEA. CDR3 amino acids: CSVLVLNTGELFF. The DNA for the CDR3 is TGCAGCGTGCTGGTGCTGAACACCGGGGAGCTGTTTTTT.

The rearrangement joins TRBV15 to TRBJ1-2; D not resolved. Per germline, CDR1 LNHNV and CDR2 YYDKDF (reference sequence). Trimming removed 5 bases from V and 8 bases from J, with 18 bases in between. This CDR3 region has 14 residues. The CDR3 reads CATSRLRRAGGYTF. DNA for the CDR3: TGTGCCACCAGCCGACTCCGCCGGGCGGGCGGCTACACCTTC.

The chain recombines TRBV5-4 with TRBJ1-1; 7 bases are shared with TRBD1. This CDR3 has 15 residues. Germline V gene sequence: CDR1 SGHNT, CDR2 YYREEE (reference sequence). V shed 0 bases and J 1 base; nucleotides not matched to a gene: 3. This CDR3 is CASSLAGGENTEAFF. The DNA for the CDR3 is TGTGCCAGCAGCTTGGCAGGGGGGGAGAACACTGAAGCTTTCTTT.

This sequence joins TRBV2 and TRBJ1-2; D gene ambiguous. The length of the CDR3 is 13 residues. V lost 1 base, J lost 2 bases, and 5 bases lay in between. In germline, CDR1 is SNHLY, CDR2 FYNNEI. Here the CDR3 DNA reads TGTGCCAGCAGTGAAGGGGCCAACTATGGCTACACCTTC. Its translation: CASSEGANYGYTF.